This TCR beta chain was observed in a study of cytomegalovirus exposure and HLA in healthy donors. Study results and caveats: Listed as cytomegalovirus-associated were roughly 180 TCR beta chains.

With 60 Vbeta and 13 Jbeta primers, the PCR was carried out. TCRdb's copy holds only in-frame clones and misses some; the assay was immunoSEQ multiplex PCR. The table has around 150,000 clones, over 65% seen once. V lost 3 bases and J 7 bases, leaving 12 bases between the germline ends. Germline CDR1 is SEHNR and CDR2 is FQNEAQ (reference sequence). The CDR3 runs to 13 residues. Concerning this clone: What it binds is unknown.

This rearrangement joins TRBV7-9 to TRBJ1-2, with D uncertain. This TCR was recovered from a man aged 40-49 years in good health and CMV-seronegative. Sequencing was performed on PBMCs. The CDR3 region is CASSFSGSGGYTF. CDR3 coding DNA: TGTGCCAGCAGCTTTTCGGGATCGGGTGGCTACACCTTC.